Detailed here is one T cell receptor (beta chain). The antigen is unknown. Clones were read by immunoSEQ multiplex PCR, and TCRdb kept only the in-frame ones, dropping some. The sample records about 53,000 clones, under 85% being singletons. The sample comes from a study of identifying expanded T cells in peripheral blood. Notes on the study in general: Variance in clone template counts between approximately two-week samples significantly increased with total template count across all healthy donors. Over two and four weeks, about 17 and 20 clones changed, versus 1.2 between replicates.

Trimming removed 0 bases from V and 10 bases from J, with 8 bases in between. The CDR3 has 12 amino acids. Germline lookup yields CDR1 SGHNT and CDR2 YYREEE (reference sequence). Sequencing was performed on blood. This sequence originates from a person aged 18-69 years in good health. The V gene is TRBV5-4, the J gene TRBJ2-1; D is unresolved. CDR3 DNA sequence: TGTGCCAGCAGCTTGGAACCCCGAGAGCAGTTCTTC. It translates to CASSLEPREQFF.